These 13 T cell receptor beta chains were sequenced from one sample in a study of CD8 T cells in ankylosing spondylitis. These receptors have no known antigen. One entry per CDR3 protein results from TCRdb running MiXCR on the 5' RACE reads. The table includes under 850,000 distinct CDR3 sequences, under 20% detected once. Study results and caveats: Seemingly characteristic of ankylosing spondylitis blood was a TCR beta motif consisting of 7 or 8 highly homologous variants.

Sequenced input: blood, either unsorted or a sorted T cell fraction (not recorded which). These receptors were collected from a male donor with ankylosing spondylitis.

The sample holds a few counts of this clonotype. This chain joins TRBV11-1 and TRBJ2-7; TRBD1 might be the D (7 bases). CDR1 SGHAT and CDR2 FQDESV come from the germline V gene (reference sequence). V was pared by 1 base and J by 6 bases, with 16 bases between. The CDR3 sequence is 15 residues long. The CDR3 reads CASSLVGTVEGEQYF. Written as DNA, the CDR3 is TGTGCCAGCAGCTTAGTTGGGACAGTGGAGGGCGAGCAGTACTTC.

This clonotype was found a few times. This chain joins TRBV5-6 and TRBJ2-7; no clear D. Germline values: CDR1 SGHDT, CDR2 YYEEEE. Trimming shortened V by 1 base and J by 1 base, and 6 bases separated the two germline ends. The CDR3 sequence is 13 residues long. The CDR3 loop reads CASSLRFSYEQYF. The CDR3 DNA sequence: TGTGCCAGCAGCTTGAGGTTTTCCTACGAGCAGTACTTC.

The chain couples TRBV29-1 to TRBJ2-1; 9 nucleotides align to TRBD1. There are 15 residues in the CDR3. The V and J ends lost 6 bases and 6 bases, in that order; junction bases with no gene match: 12. CDR1 and CDR2 from the germline V gene are SQVTM and ANQGSEA. CDR3 coding DNA: TGCAGCGTGTTGGGGACAGGGCAAAATTCCAATGAGCAGTTCTTC. Its protein product is CSVLGTGQNSNEQFF.

V and J are TRBV12-3 or TRBV12-4 and TRBJ2-7; no reliable D call. Trimming stripped 5 bases from V and 3 bases from J, with 8 bases between. The CDR3 is 12 amino acids. The CDR3 bases are TGTGCCAGCAGTGGCCCCTTCTACGAGCAGTACTTC. It codes for CASSGPFYEQYF.

This clonotype was observed a few times. The gene calls are TRBV27 and TRBJ2-1; 8 bases agree with TRBD2. Looked up from germline, CDR1 is MNHEY and CDR2 is SMNVEV (reference sequence). After removal of 8 bases from V and 7 bases from J, the junction contained 13 bases not matched to a gene. CDR3 length: 15 amino acids. Written as DNA, the CDR3 is TGTGCCAGCGGCTCCCCGGGACTAGGGGGGAATGAGCAGTTCTTC. It codes for CASGSPGLGGNEQFF.

The rearrangement links TRBV20-1 to TRBJ1-2; TRBD1 is a possible D gene (6 bases). Trimming left V 0 bases short and J 8 bases short, with 19 bases between. This CDR3 has 15 residues. Germline V gene lookup returns CDR1 DFQATT and CDR2 SNEGSKA (reference sequence). The CDR3 loop reads CSARDQPTGYRGYTF. In nucleotides, the CDR3 is TGCAGTGCTAGAGATCAGCCCACAGGGTACAGAGGCTACACCTTC.

This clonotype appeared a few times. This rearrangement joins TRBV12-3 or TRBV12-4 to TRBJ1-1; D is unclear. This CDR3 is 12 amino acids long. V was pared by 2 bases and J by 6 bases, with 7 bases between. CDR3 residues: CASSLRSAEAFF. CDR3 nucleotides: TGTGCCAGCAGTTTAAGGAGCGCTGAAGCTTTCTTT.

The chain joins TRBV13 to TRBJ2-3; D may match TRBD1 or TRBD2 (5 bases each). The length of the CDR3 is 12 residues. Germline V gene sequence: CDR1 PRHDT, CDR2 FYEKMQ (reference sequence). The V end was cut by 7 bases, the J end by 11 bases, with 16 bases between. CDR3 amino acids: CASTPRQREQYF. As DNA, the CDR3 is TGTGCCAGCACCCCTCGACAGAGGGAGCAGTATTTT.

The J gene is TRBJ2-1, the V gene TRBV5-1; 8 bases map to TRBD2. CDR1 and CDR2 (germline): SGHRS, YFSETQ. The CDR3 totals 13 residues. With 5 bases clipped from V and 6 bases from J, the junction kept 4 bases outside the gene matches. DNA for the CDR3: TGCGCCAGCAGGGCTAGCGGGTTCAATGAGCAGTTCTTC. Protein product: CASRASGFNEQFF. Full variable domain (remainder filled in from reference TRBV5-1 and TRBJ2-1): KAGVTQTPRYLIKTRGQQVTLSCSPISGHRSVSWYQQTPGQGLQFLFEYFSETQRNKGNFPGRFSGRQFSNSRSEMNVSTLELGDSALYLCASRASGFNEQFFGPGTRLTVL.

J is TRBJ1-2 and V is TRBV4-2, with TRBD1 as a possible D gene (6 bases). CDR3 length equals 15 residues. V lost 0 bases, J lost 2 bases, and 10 bases lay in between. Germline assignment: CDR1 LGHNA and CDR2 YNFKEQ. The CDR3 region has the DNA TGTGCCAGCAGCCAAGACACACAGGGCAACTATGGCTACACCTTC. Residues: CASSQDTQGNYGYTF.

This clonotype was recorded a few times. The chain combines TRBV14 with TRBJ2-5; 8 bases agree with TRBD2. CDR3 length: 14 residues. The J segment lost 5 bases and the V segment lost 4 bases, leaving 6 bases of the junction unmatched. The germline CDR1 and CDR2 sequences are SGHDN and FVKESK. The CDR3 sequence: CASSRSGSGETQYF. CDR3 in DNA: TGTGCCAGCAGCCGAAGCGGGAGCGGGGAGACCCAGTACTTC.

This clonotype came up a few times. The V call is TRBV6-2 or TRBV6-3, the J call TRBJ2-7; 7 bases line up with TRBD1. Germline assignment: CDR1 MNHEY and CDR2 SVGEGT. This CDR3 has 17 residues. The V segment lost 0 bases and the J segment 3 bases; nucleotides outside the gene matches: 11. The CDR3 loop is CASSYSTPHRGNYEQYF. The DNA for the CDR3 is TGTGCCAGCAGTTACTCGACCCCCCACAGGGGCAACTACGAGCAGTACTTC.

This clonotype was seen at least ten times. The V call is TRBV5-1, the J call TRBJ2-2, with D perhaps matching TRBD2 (6 bases). V shed 0 bases and J shed 6 bases, with 12 bases lying between them. The CDR3 sequence is 15 residues long. The V gene's germline CDR1 is SGHRS and CDR2 YFSETQ. This chain's CDR3 is CASSLVHGEAGELFF. The CDR3 DNA reads TGCGCCAGCAGCTTGGTCCACGGGGAGGCCGGGGAGCTGTTTTTT.